Listed below are T cell receptor beta chains from one sample, sequenced in a study of OX40 agonist ivuxolimab in advanced cancers. Generated by immunoSEQ multiplex PCR, the TCRdb table keeps only in-frame clones and is missing some. The sample yields approximately 59,000 clones, approximately 87% seen once. This material consisted of CD4+ or CD8+ T cells sorted from blood, taken in a trial of the OX40 agonist ivuxolimab. The receptors derive from an adult with an advanced solid tumor such as melanoma, head and neck, liver or kidney cancer. Each CDR3 is given with its conserved first and last residue. A D gene is named only where the DNA matches it firmly. Where a row states a size, it is once, few, many or the class of an expanded clone; other rows omit it.

j_call clone_size v_call cdr3_length d_call cdr3_aa cdr3_nt
TRBJ2-7 . TRBV28 13 . CASSSTGPYEQYF TGTGCCAGCAGTTCGACGGGACCCTACGAGCAGTACTTC
TRBJ2-7 . TRBV5-1 15 . CASSLEPVATYEQYF TGCGCCAGCAGCTTGGAGCCGGTTGCTACCTACGAGCAGTACTTC
TRBJ2-1 . TRBV9 14 . CASSPQPDYNEQFF TGTGCCAGCAGCCCTCAGCCGGACTACAATGAGCAGTTCTTC
TRBJ2-4 . TRBV5-4 13 . CASSLEGVGIQYF TGTGCCAGCAGCTTGGAGGGAGTCGGCATTCAGTACTTC
TRBJ1-2 . TRBV10-1 14 . CASRAALANYGYTF TGCGCCAGCAGGGCGGCTCTAGCTAACTATGGCTACACCTTC
TRBJ2-5 . TRBV14 15 . CASSQAPSERETQYF TGTGCCAGCAGCCAAGCTCCTTCCGAGAGGGAGACCCAGTACTTC
TRBJ1-1 . TRBV18 13 . CASSLTGYTEAFF TGTGCCAGCTCACTCACAGGGTATACTGAAGCTTTCTTT
TRBJ2-7 . TRBV4-2 16 TRBD2 CASSQEGASGSYEQYF TGTGCCAGCAGCCAAGAGGGGGCTAGCGGGAGTTACGAGCAGTACTTC
TRBJ2-1 . TRBV11-2 16 . CASSLRGPSMVNEQFF TGTGCCAGCAGCTTAAGGGGACCCAGTATGGTCAATGAGCAGTTCTTC
TRBJ2-5 . TRBV5-4 16 TRBD1 CASSPLDRSPMETQYF TGTGCCAGCAGCCCCCTGGACAGGAGCCCCATGGAGACCCAGTACTTC
TRBJ2-3 . TRBV10-1 13 . CASSESPTDTQYF TGCGCCAGCAGTGAGTCGCCCACAGATACGCAGTATTTT
TRBJ2-3 . TRBV18 16 TRBD1 CASSPGTGTGTDTQYF TGTGCCAGCTCACCTGGGACAGGTACGGGGACAGATACGCAGTATTTT
TRBJ2-6 . TRBV6-1 15 . CASSETDSGANVLTF TGTGCCAGCAGTGAAACGGACTCTGGGGCCAACGTCCTGACTTTC
TRBJ2-5 . TRBV11-2 13 TRBD1 CASSWTGFETQYF TGTGCCAGCAGTTGGACAGGGTTTGAGACCCAGTACTTC
TRBJ1-3 . TRBV7-9 15 . CASSRAGTLGNTIYF TGTGCCAGCAGCCGAGCCGGGACGCTTGGAAACACCATATATTTT
TRBJ2-1 . TRBV18 15 TRBD2 CASSSAGNYYNEQFF TGTGCCAGCTCGTCAGCGGGGAACTACTACAATGAGCAGTTCTTC
TRBJ2-5 . TRBV30 11 . CAWGTTETQYF TGTGCCTGGGGGACGACTGAGACCCAGTACTTC
TRBJ1-6 once TRBV2 14 . CASRPRTDNSPLHF TGTGCCAGCCGACCTCGGACAGACAATTCACCCCTCCACTTT
TRBJ2-4 once TRBV5-4 13 . CASSLGAGDIQYF TGTGCCAGCAGCTTAGGGGCAGGAGACATTCAGTACTTC
TRBJ2-2 few TRBV28 15 . CASSFPGANTGELFF TGTGCCAGCAGTTTTCCGGGAGCGAACACCGGGGAGCTGTTTTTT
TRBJ2-2 . TRBV5-8 16 TRBD2 CASSRGLAERTGELFF TGTGCCAGCAGCCGGGGACTAGCAGAGAGAACCGGGGAGCTGTTTTTT
TRBJ1-2 . TRBV6-5 13 . CATRGEVNYGYTF TGTGCCACCAGGGGTGAGGTTAACTATGGCTACACCTTC
TRBJ2-5 . TRBV2 14 . CASSVTRRQETQYF TGTGCCAGCAGTGTGACGCGGCGGCAAGAGACCCAGTACTTC
TRBJ2-7 . TRBV5-1 12 TRBD2 CASSQLASEQYF TGCGCCAGCAGCCAACTAGCGAGCGAGCAGTACTTC
TRBJ2-7 . TRBV6-6 16 TRBD1 CASSYSSQGAPPEQYF TGTGCCAGCAGTTACTCGTCCCAGGGGGCGCCCCCCGAGCAGTACTTC
TRBJ1-1 . TRBV6-6 14 . CASSPAGGRTEAFF TGTGCCAGCAGTCCCGCGGGGGGTCGGACTGAAGCTTTCTTT
TRBJ2-1 . TRBV7-3 17 TRBD2 CASSLIRLAGPYNEQFF TGTGCCAGCAGCTTAATCAGGCTAGCGGGTCCCTACAATGAGCAGTTCTTC
TRBJ1-1 . TRBV29-1 13 . CSVELQGWAEAFF TGCAGCGTTGAATTACAGGGTTGGGCTGAAGCTTTCTTT
TRBJ2-7 . TRBV9 14 . CASSPMDISYEQYF TGTGCCAGCAGCCCGATGGACATTTCCTACGAGCAGTACTTC
TRBJ2-6 . TRBV18 17 . CASSETLGGSGANVLTF TGTGCCAGCTCCGAAACACTCGGGGGCTCTGGGGCCAACGTCCTGACTTTC
TRBJ1-1 . TRBV28 12 . CASSPRVIEAFF TGTGCCAGCAGCCCCAGAGTTATAGAAGCTTTCTTT
TRBJ2-1 . TRBV28 13 . CASSLRYNNEQFF TGTGCCAGCAGTTTACGGTACAACAATGAGCAGTTCTTC
TRBJ1-4 . TRBV5-1 14 . CASSWGQTNEKLFF TGCGCCAGCAGCTGGGGACAAACTAATGAAAAACTGTTTTTT
TRBJ1-1 . TRBV5-6 13 TRBD1 CASSLGGDRGYFF TGTGCCAGCAGCTTGGGGGGTGACAGGGGTTATTTCTTT
TRBJ1-4 . TRBV6-6 14 TRBD1 CASRSGTANEKLFF TGTGCCAGCAGGTCCGGGACAGCAAATGAAAAACTGTTTTTT
TRBJ2-7 . TRBV9 16 . CASSVDYGDLTYEQYF TGTGCCAGCAGCGTAGACTATGGGGACTTAACCTACGAGCAGTACTTC
TRBJ2-3 . TRBV5-1 14 . CASSEDWSTDTQYF TGCGCCAGCAGCGAGGACTGGAGCACAGATACGCAGTATTTT
TRBJ2-6 once TRBV27 15 . CASSLFPPGANVLTF TGTGCCAGCAGCCTTTTCCCTCCGGGGGCCAACGTCCTGACTTTC
TRBJ1-2 few TRBV21-1 14 . CASSNGQYNYGYTF TGTGCCAGCAGCAACGGACAGTACAACTATGGCTACACCTTC
TRBJ1-2 . TRBV28 16 . CASNTRDRNFTYGYTF TGTGCCAGCAACACTCGCGACAGGAACTTCACCTATGGCTACACCTTC
TRBJ1-2 few TRBV5-4 12 TRBD1 CASSSTGEGYTF TGTGCCAGCAGCTCGACAGGGGAAGGCTACACCTTC
TRBJ2-6 . TRBV6-6 15 . CASSPGVSGANVLTF TGTGCCAGCAGCCCAGGGGTGTCTGGGGCCAACGTCCTGACTTTC
TRBJ2-3 . TRBV20-1 10 . CSAKGDTQYF TGCAGTGCCAAGGGAGATACGCAGTATTTT
TRBJ1-1 . TRBV28 12 TRBD1 CASRTGDTEAFF TGTGCCAGCAGAACAGGGGACACTGAAGCTTTCTTT
TRBJ1-4 once TRBV29-1 14 . CSVLKVEPNEKLFF TGCAGCGTTCTCAAGGTGGAACCTAATGAAAAACTGTTTTTT
TRBJ2-2 . TRBV19 16 TRBD2 CASTRTSGMGAGELFF TGTGCCAGTACCAGGACTAGCGGGATGGGGGCCGGGGAGCTGTTTTTT
TRBJ1-2 . TRBV5-5 14 . CASSLYAGDYGYTF TGTGCCAGCAGCCTATACGCCGGTGACTATGGCTACACCTTC
TRBJ1-2 . TRBV20-1 11 . CSAPVTYGYTF TGCAGTGCTCCCGTCACGTATGGCTACACCTTC
TRBJ1-5 few TRBV7-6 13 . CASSLDVDQPQHF TGTGCCAGCAGCTTAGATGTGGATCAGCCCCAGCATTTT
TRBJ1-5 . TRBV7-2 13 . CASRGGSNQPQHF TGTGCCAGCCGGGGTGGTAGCAATCAGCCCCAGCATTTT
TRBJ2-7 . TRBV7-9 12 . CASSPGGDRGYF TGTGCCAGCAGCCCTGGTGGGGACCGGGGTTACTTC
TRBJ1-1 few TRBV12-5 13 . CASGSDGGTEAFF TGTGCTAGTGGTTCGGACGGGGGTACTGAAGCTTTCTTT
TRBJ2-5 . TRBV7-2 16 . CASSFSPGGLLETQYF TGTGCCAGCAGCTTCTCTCCCGGGGGGCTCCTGGAGACCCAGTACTTC
TRBJ1-2 . TRBV5-6 15 . CASSPRGGRTGGYTF TGTGCCAGCAGCCCCAGGGGTGGGCGTACCGGGGGCTACACCTTC